The 2 T cell receptor beta chains given below trace back to one sample, sequenced in a study of CD8 T cells in Susac syndrome. When the RNA was reverse transcribed, random hexamers were used with an input of 0.5 to 1 ug. Via MiXCR, TCRdb re-called the immunoSEQ multiplex PCR reads, giving one row per CDR3 protein. The sample carries approximately 270,000 distinct CDR3 sequences, 90% to 95% recorded once. Input material: CD4+ T cells from PBMCs. These receptor sequences come from a human donor with multiple sclerosis.

The chain recombines TRBV12-3 or TRBV12-4 with TRBJ1-2, with a tentative D call TRBD1 (6 bases). The CDR3 contains 14 residues. V was shortened by 4 bases and J by 6 bases, with 15 bases between the two germline ends. The CDR3 spells CASSSDSQGHGYTF. DNA for the CDR3: TGTGCCAGCAGTTCGGACAGCCAGGGGCATGGCTACACCTTC.

The J gene is TRBJ2-7, the V gene TRBV3-1; 8 positions match TRBD2. This CDR3 is 12 amino acids long. CDR1 and CDR2 (germline): LGHDT, YNNKEL (reference sequence). Trimming took 7 bases from V and 6 from J; bases not matched to a gene: 5. CDR3 sequence (DNA): TGTGCCAGCATCTCTGCGGGAGGCGAGCAGTACGTC. It translates to CASISAGGEQYV.